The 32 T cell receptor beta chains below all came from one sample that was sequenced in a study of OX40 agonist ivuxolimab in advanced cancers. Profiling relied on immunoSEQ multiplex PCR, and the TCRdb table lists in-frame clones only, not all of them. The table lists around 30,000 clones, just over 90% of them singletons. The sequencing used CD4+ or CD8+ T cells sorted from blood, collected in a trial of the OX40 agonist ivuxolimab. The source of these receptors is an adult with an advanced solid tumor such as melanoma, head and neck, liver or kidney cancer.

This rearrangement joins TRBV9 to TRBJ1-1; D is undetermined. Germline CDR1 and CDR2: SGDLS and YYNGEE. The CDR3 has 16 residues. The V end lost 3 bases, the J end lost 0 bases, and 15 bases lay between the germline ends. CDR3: CASSGGQESMNTEAFF. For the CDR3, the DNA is TGTGCCAGCAGCGGAGGGCAGGAAAGCATGAACACTGAAGCTTTCTTT. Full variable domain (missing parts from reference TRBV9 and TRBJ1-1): DSGVTQTPKHLITATGQRVTLRCSPRSGDLSVYWYQQSLDQGLQFLIQYYNGEERAKGNILERFSAQQFPDLHSELNLSSLELGDSALYFCASSGGQESMNTEAFFGQGTRLTVV.

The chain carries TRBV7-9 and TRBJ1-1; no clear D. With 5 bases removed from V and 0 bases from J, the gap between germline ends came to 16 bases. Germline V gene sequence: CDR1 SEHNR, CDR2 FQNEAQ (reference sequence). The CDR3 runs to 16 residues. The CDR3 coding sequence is TGTGCCAGCAGCCCATACAGTATTTTTCTGAACACTGAAGCTTTCTTT. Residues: CASSPYSIFLNTEAFF.

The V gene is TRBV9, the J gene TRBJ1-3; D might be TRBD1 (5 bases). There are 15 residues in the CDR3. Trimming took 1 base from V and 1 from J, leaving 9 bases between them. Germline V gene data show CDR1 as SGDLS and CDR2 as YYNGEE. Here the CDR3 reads CASSVLGESGNTIYF. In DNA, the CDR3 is TGTGCCAGCAGCGTACTGGGGGAGTCTGGAAACACCATATATTTT.

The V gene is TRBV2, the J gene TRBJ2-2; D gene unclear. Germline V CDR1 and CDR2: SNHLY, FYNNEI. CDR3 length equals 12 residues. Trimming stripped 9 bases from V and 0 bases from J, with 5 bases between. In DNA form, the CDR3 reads TGTGCCAGGACGGCGAACACCGGGGAGCTGTTTTTT. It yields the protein CARTANTGELFF. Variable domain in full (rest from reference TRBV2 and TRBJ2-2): EPEVTQTPSHQVTQMGQEVILRCVPISNHLYFYWYRQILGQKVEFLVSFYNNEISEKSEIFDDQFSVERPDGSNFTLKIRSTKLEDSAMYFCARTANTGELFFGEGSRLTVL.

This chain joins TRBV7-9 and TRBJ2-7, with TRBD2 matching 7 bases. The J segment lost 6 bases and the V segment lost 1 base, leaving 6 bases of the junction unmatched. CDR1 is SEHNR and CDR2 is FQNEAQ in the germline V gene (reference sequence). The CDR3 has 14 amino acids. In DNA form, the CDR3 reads TGTGCCAGCAGCTTAGTGACTAGCTGGGGCGAGCAGTACTTC. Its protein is CASSLVTSWGEQYF. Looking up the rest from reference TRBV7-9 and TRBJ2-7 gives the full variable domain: DTGVSQNPRHKITKRGQNVTFRCDPISEHNRLYWYRQTLGQGPEFLTYFQNEAQLEKSRLLSDRFSAERPKGSFSTLEIQRTEQGDSAMYLCASSLVTSWGEQYFGPGTRLTVT.

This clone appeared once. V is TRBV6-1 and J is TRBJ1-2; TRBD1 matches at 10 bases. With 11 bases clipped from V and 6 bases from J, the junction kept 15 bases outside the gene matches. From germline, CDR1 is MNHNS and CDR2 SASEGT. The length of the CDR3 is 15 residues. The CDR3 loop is CAGGTGASLDDGYTF. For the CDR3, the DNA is TGTGCCGGGGGGACAGGGGCTTCTTTGGACGATGGCTACACCTTC.

The CDR3, as DNA: TGTGCCAGCAGTGTGGGGGGGGCCAACGTCCTGACTTTC. Its translation is CASSVGGANVLTF. J is TRBJ2-6 and V is TRBV6-5, with D uncertain. CDR1 MNHEY and CDR2 SVGAGI come from the germline V gene. V was trimmed by 5 bases and J by 4 bases, leaving 6 bases between them. CDR3 length: 13 residues.

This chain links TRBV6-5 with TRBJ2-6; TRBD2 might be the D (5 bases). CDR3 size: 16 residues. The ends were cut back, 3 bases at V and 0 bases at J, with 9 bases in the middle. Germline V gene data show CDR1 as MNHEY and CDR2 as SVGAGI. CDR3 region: CASSYFAGSGANVLTF. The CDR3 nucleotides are TGTGCCAGCAGTTATTTCGCGGGCTCTGGGGCCAACGTCCTGACTTTC.

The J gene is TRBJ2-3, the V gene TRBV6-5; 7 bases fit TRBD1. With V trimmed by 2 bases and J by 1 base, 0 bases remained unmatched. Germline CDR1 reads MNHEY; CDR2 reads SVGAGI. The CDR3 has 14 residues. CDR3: CASSYGQGTDTQYF. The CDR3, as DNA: TGTGCCAGCAGTTACGGACAGGGCACAGATACGCAGTATTTT.

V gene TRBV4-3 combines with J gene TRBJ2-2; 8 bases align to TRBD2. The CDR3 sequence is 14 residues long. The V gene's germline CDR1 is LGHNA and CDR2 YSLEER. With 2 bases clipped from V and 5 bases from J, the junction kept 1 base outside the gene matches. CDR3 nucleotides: TGCGCCAGCAGCCAACTAGCGGGTACCGGGGAGCTGTTTTTT. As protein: CASSQLAGTGELFF.

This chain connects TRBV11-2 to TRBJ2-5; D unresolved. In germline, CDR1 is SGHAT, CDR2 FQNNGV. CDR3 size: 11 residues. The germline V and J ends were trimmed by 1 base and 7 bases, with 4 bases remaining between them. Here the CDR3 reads CASSLVGTQYF. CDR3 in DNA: TGTGCCAGCAGCTTAGTTGGGACCCAGTACTTC.

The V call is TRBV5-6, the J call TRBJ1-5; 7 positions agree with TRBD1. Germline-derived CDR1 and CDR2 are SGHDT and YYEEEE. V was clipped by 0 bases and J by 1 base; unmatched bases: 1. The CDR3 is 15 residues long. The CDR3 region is CASSLEGQSNQPQHF. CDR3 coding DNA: TGTGCCAGCAGCTTGGAGGGACAGAGCAATCAGCCCCAGCATTTT.

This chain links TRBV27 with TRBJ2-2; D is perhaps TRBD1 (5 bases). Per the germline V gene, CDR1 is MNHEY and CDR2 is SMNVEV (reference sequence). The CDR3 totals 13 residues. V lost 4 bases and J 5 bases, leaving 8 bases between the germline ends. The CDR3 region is CASSSRETGELFF. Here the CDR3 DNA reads TGTGCCAGCAGTTCCAGGGAAACCGGGGAGCTGTTTTTT.

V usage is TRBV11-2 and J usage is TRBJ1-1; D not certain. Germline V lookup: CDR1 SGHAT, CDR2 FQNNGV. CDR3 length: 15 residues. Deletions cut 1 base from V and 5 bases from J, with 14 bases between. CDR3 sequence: CASSLAWVPRTEAFF. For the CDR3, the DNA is TGTGCCAGCAGCTTAGCATGGGTCCCCAGGACTGAAGCTTTCTTT.

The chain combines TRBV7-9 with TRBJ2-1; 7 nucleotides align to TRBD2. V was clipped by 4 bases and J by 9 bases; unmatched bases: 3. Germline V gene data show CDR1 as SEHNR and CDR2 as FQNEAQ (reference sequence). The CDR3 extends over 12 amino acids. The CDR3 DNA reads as TGTGCCAGCAGCTCGGTAGCGGGTGAGCAGTTCTTC. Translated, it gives CASSSVAGEQFF.

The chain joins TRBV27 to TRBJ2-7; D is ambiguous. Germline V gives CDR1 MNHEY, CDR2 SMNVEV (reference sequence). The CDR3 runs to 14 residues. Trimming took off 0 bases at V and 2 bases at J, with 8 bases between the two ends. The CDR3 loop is CASSLSAGPYEQYF. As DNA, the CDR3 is TGTGCCAGCAGTTTATCCGCCGGGCCCTACGAGCAGTACTTC.

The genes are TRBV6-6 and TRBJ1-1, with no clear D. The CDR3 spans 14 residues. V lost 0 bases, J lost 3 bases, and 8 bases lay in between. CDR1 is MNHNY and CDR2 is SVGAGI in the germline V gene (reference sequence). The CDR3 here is CASSYSRADTEAFF. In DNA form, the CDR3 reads TGTGCCAGCAGTTACTCTAGGGCAGACACTGAAGCTTTCTTT.

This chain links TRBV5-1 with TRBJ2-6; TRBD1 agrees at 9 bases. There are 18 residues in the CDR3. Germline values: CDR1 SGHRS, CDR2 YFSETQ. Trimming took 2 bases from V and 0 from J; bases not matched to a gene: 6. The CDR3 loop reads CASSFPGQGFSGANVLTF. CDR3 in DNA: TGCGCCAGCAGCTTCCCGGGACAGGGCTTCTCTGGGGCCAACGTCCTGACTTTC.

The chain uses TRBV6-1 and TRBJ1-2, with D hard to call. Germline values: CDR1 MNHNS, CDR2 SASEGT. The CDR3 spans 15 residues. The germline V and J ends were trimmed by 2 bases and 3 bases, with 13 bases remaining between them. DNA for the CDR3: TGTGCCAGCAGTGAAACCCTCCCATCCGACTATGGCTACACCTTC. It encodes CASSETLPSDYGYTF.

The chain's CDR3 is CASSFGGGSYEQYF. CDR3 sequence (DNA): TGTGCCAGCAGCTTCGGCGGGGGATCCTACGAGCAGTACTTC. This chain links TRBV5-4 with TRBJ2-7; 7 bases line up with TRBD2. V was clipped by 2 bases and J by 1 base; unmatched bases: 3. CDR1 is SGHNT and CDR2 is YYREEE in the germline V gene (reference sequence). The CDR3 contains 14 residues.

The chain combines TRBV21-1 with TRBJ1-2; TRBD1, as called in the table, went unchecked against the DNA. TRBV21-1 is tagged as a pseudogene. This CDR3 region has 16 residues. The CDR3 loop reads CASSKALQGVSYGYTF. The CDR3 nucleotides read TGTGCCAGCAGCAAAGCGCTTCAGGGTGTGAGCTATGGCTACACCTTC.

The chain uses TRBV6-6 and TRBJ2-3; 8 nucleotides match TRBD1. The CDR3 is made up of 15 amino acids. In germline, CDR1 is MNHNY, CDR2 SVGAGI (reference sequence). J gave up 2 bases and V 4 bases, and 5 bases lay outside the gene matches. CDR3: CASSSGTGLTDTQYF. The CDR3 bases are TGTGCCAGCAGTTCCGGGACAGGACTCACAGATACGCAGTATTTT.

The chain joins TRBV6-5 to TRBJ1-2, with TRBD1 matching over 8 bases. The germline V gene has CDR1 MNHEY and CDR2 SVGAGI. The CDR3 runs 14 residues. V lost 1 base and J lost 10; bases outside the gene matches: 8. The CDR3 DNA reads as TGTGCCAGCAGTTACTTTTCAGGGGGCGCTGACTACACCTTC. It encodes CASSYFSGGADYTF.

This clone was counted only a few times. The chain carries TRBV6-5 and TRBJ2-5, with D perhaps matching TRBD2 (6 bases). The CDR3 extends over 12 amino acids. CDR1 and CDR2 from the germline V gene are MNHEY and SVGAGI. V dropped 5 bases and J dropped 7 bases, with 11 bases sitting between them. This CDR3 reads CASSAGSGTQYF. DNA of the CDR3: TGTGCCAGCAGTGCGGGGTCGGGGACCCAGTACTTC.

CDR3 in DNA: TGTGCCAGCAGCCAGGGACTAGCAGTCCCAGATACGCAGTATTTT. Translated, it gives CASSQGLAVPDTQYF. The V gene is TRBV13, the J gene TRBJ2-3; 9 bases fit TRBD2. Germline-derived CDR1 and CDR2 are PRHDT and FYEKMQ (reference sequence). The length of the CDR3 is 15 residues. V lost 5 bases to trimming and J lost 4 bases; unmatched junction nucleotides: 7.

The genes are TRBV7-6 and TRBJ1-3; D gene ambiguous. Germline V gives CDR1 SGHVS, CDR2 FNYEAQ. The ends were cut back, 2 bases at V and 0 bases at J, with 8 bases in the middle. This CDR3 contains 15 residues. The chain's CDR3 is CASSLMLPSGNTIYF. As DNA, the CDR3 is TGTGCCAGCAGCTTAATGTTACCCTCTGGAAACACCATATATTTT.

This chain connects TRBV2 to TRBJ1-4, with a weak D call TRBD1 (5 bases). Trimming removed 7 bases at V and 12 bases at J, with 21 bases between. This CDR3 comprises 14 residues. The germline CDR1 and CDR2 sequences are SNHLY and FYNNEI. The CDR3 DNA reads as TGTGCCAGCACCGGGGACGTCGGGCCGAGGGAACTGTTTTTT. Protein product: CASTGDVGPRELFF.

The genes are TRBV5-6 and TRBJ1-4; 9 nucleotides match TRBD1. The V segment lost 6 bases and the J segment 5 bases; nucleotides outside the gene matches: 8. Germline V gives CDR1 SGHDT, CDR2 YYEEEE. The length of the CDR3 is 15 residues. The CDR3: CASIESGTGNEKLFF. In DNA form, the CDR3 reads TGTGCCAGCATCGAATCGGGGACAGGGAATGAAAAACTGTTTTTT.

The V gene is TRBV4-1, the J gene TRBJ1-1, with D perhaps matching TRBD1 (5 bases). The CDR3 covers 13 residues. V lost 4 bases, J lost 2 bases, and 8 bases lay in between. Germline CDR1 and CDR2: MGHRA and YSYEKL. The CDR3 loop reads CASSPRVNTEAFF. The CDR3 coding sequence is TGCGCCAGCAGCCCCAGGGTAAACACTGAAGCTTTCTTT.

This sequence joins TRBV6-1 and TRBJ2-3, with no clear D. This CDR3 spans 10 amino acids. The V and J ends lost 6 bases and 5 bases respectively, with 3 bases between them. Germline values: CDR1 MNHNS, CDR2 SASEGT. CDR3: CASRVDTQYF. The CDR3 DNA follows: TGTGCCAGCAGAGTAGATACGCAGTATTTT.

CDR3 loop: CASRWTGVGTDTQYF. The CDR3 region has the DNA TGTGCCAGCCGATGGACAGGGGTGGGCACAGATACGCAGTATTTT. The chain links TRBV27 to TRBJ2-3; the match to TRBD1 covers 9 bases. The germline V gene encodes CDR1 MNHEY and CDR2 SMNVEV (reference sequence). The CDR3 spans 15 residues. Trimming cost V 8 bases and J 1 base; bases outside gene matches: 7.

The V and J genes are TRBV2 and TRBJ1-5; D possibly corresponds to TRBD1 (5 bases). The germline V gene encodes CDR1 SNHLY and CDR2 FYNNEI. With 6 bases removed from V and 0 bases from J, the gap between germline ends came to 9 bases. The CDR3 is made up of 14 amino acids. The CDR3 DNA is TGTGCCAGCAGGGACACCTATAGCAATCAGCCCCAGCATTTT. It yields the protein CASRDTYSNQPQHF.